This TCR beta chain was retrieved from a study of OX40 agonist ivuxolimab in advanced cancers. In the study overall: Patients treated during dose escalation were battling hepatocellular carcinoma, melanoma, renal cell or head and neck cancer. Partial responses were seen in three patients, one with hepatocellular carcinoma and two with cutaneous melanoma.

Libraries were prepared by immunoSEQ multiplex PCR; TCRdb keeps only in-frame clonotypes and omits some of them. Here the sample spans 65,000 to 75,000 clones, about nine tenths being singletons. With regard to this clone: Antigen specificity is unknown.

Per the germline V gene, CDR1 is LNHDA and CDR2 is SQIVND (reference sequence). The CDR3 spans 15 residues. Trimming removed 2 bases at V and 4 bases at J, with 14 bases between. Points from the study as a whole: Clonal expansion among partial responders at 0.1-3.0 mg/kg ranked near the lowest.

This rearrangement joins TRBV19 to TRBJ2-5; D is unclear. The clonotype comes from an adult with an advanced solid tumor such as melanoma, head and neck, liver or kidney cancer. Sequencing used CD4+ or CD8+ T cells sorted from blood, obtained in a trial of the OX40 agonist ivuxolimab. Here the CDR3 DNA reads TGTGCCAGTAGTATAAGTGGAACATCCGCAGAGACCCAGTACTTC. Encoded protein: CASSISGTSAETQYF.